This T cell receptor (beta chain) is drawn from a study of brain T cells in children with intractable seizures. Sequencing was limited to surgery cases with top T cell transcript signatures in brain tissue. Pre-surgery treatment included at least one anti-epileptic drug. Germline values: CDR1 LNHDA, CDR2 SQIVND (reference sequence). This CDR3 spans 11 amino acids. V was cut by 7 bases and J by 4 bases, with 7 bases left in between. As to this clone: The antigen is undetermined.

Generated by immunoSEQ multiplex PCR, the TCRdb table keeps only in-frame clones and is missing some. The sample has about 120,000 clones, around 94% seen once. Study outcomes and limitations: Patients' HCMV serostatus was unknown; virus specificity rests on CDR3 similarity alone.

Source: peripheral blood, taken at surgery. The V gene is TRBV19, the J gene TRBJ1-2, with D unclear. The receptor was isolated from a boy less than two years old with hemimegalencephaly and intractable seizures. CDR3 nucleotide sequence: TGTGCCAGTACAGGAGGCTATGGCTACACCTTC. This gives the protein CASTGGYGYTF.